This TCR beta chain is drawn from a study of blood T cell repertoires in COVID-19. Study-wide background: COVID-19 samples collected from the United States, Italy and Spain covered acute and convalescent phases.

The data were produced by immunoSEQ multiplex PCR, yet TCRdb's version contains in-frame clones alone and is incomplete. The table records around 310,000 clones, roughly 90% of them present only once. This CDR3 contains 13 residues. Trimming stripped 4 bases from V and 8 bases from J, with 14 bases between. Per the germline V gene, CDR1 is WNHNN and CDR2 is SYGVQD (reference sequence). The V and J genes are TRBV10-1 and TRBJ1-2; possibly TRBD1 for D (5 bases). The origin of this receptor is a woman aged 25 to 39 who had recovered from COVID-19. Sequencing input: PBMCs or T cells enriched from blood (not recorded which). Written as DNA, the CDR3 is TGCGCCAGCAGTGTTGGGGCACATGGGGGCTACACCTTC. It codes for CASSVGAHGGYTF.